A selection of T cell receptor beta chains follows, all from one sample in a study of type 1 and type 2 diabetes patients. TCRdb itself ran the multiplex PCR reads through MiXCR, one entry per CDR3 protein. The sample holds approximately 260,000 distinct CDR3 sequences, over 45% seen once. The specimen sequenced was peripheral blood mononuclear cells (PBMCs). These receptors were taken from a man between 18 and 35 years old with type 2 diabetes. The CDR3 runs from the conserved cysteine through the conserved F or W. Each record gives: V gene, J gene, clone size, D gene, CDR3 DNA, CDR3 protein. The D gene is left open where the match is weak. A row's size may be missing; if present it is once, few, many or a size class.

>TRBV7-6|TRBJ2-7|few|TRBD1
TGTGCCAGCAGCACCGGGACAGGCCGGATGTACGAGCAGTACTTC
CASSTGTGRMYEQYF
>TRBV20-1|TRBJ2-1|few|TRBD2
TGCAGTGCAACAGCGGGGGGAGACTACAATGAGCAGTTCTTC
CSATAGGDYNEQFF
>TRBV10-3|TRBJ1-1|-|-
TGTGCCATCAGTGGCATATCGAACACTGAAGCTTTCTTT
CAISGISNTEAFF
>TRBV2|TRBJ2-7|-|-
TGTGCCAGCAGAACTCGGGGTGGGGTCTACGAGCAGTACTTC
CASRTRGGVYEQYF
>TRBV4-3|TRBJ1-6|few|-
TGCGCCAGCAGCCAAGACTCCGCTATTAATTCACCCCTCCACTTT
CASSQDSAINSPLHF
>TRBV10-1|TRBJ2-2|-|-
TGCGCCAGCAGTGACCCGACGGTGCCCGGGGAGCTGTTTTTT
CASSDPTVPGELFF
>TRBV6-6|TRBJ2-1|-|TRBD2
TGTGCCAGCAGCTCCGGGACTAGCGGTCTCAATGAGCAGTTCTTC
CASSSGTSGLNEQFF
>TRBV10-1|TRBJ2-7|-|TRBD1
TGCGCCAGCAGCGCCGGGACAGGCTTCTACGAGCAGTACTTC
CASSAGTGFYEQYF
>TRBV30|TRBJ2-5|-|-
TGTGCCTGGAGTGGGTTGGAGACCCAGTACTTC
CAWSGLETQYF
>TRBV14|TRBJ2-3|-|TRBD2
TGTGCCAGCAGCCAAGATCTACTAGCGGGAGGATTAGATACGCAGTATTTT
CASSQDLLAGGLDTQYF
>TRBV6-4|TRBJ1-1|-|-
TGTGCCATCAGTGAGTCTGGGGGAGGGGGGGTTGTTAGCACTGAAGCTTTCTTT
CAISESGGGGVVSTEAFF
>TRBV20-1|TRBJ1-1|-|-
TGCAGTGCTAGAGACCTCACGGAAGCTTTCTTT
CSARDLTEAFF
>TRBV10-2|TRBJ2-3|few|TRBD2
TGCGCCAGCAGGACTAGCGGGAGTATGGATACGCAGTATTTT
CASRTSGSMDTQYF
>TRBV25-1|TRBJ1-1|-|-
TGTGCCAGCAGCTTACGGGAGGCTGAAGCTTTCTTT
CASSLREAEAFF
>TRBV14|TRBJ2-5|few|TRBD2
TGTGCCAGCAGCCAGGCCCAAGCGGGGCTAGAGACCCAGTACTTC
CASSQAQAGLETQYF
>TRBV30|TRBJ1-1|few|-
TGTGCCTGGAGTGTGGTTGGTGGGAACACTGAAGCTTTCTTT
CAWSVVGGNTEAFF
>TRBV12-3/TRBV12-4|TRBJ2-1|-|TRBD2
TGTGCCAGCAGTCCCGGGACTAGCACTGAGCAGTTCTTC
CASSPGTSTEQFF
>TRBV6-5|TRBJ1-2|few|TRBD1
TGTGCCAGCAGTTACTCGAACTCTGTGGACAGGACAAACTATGGCTACACCTTC
CASSYSNSVDRTNYGYTF
>TRBV4-2|TRBJ1-2|many|-
TGTGCCAGCAGCCCAGGTTATGGTGGCTACACCTTC
CASSPGYGGYTF
>TRBV6-4|TRBJ2-5|-|-
TGTGCCAGCAGTGAAACGGCGGAAAGAGCGGCCCAGTACTTC
CASSETAERAAQYF
>TRBV19|TRBJ1-1|few|-
TGTGCCACAAGTCGAAACGCTGAAGCTTTCTTT
CATSRNAEAFF
>TRBV7-6|TRBJ1-1|-|-
TGTGCCAGCAGCCCTTTCGAGATGAACACTGAAGCTTTCTTT
CASSPFEMNTEAFF
>TRBV15|TRBJ1-2|-|-
TGTGCCACCAGCAGAGATCGTGTCTCTACCTATGGCTACACCTTC
CATSRDRVSTYGYTF
>TRBV12-3/TRBV12-4|TRBJ2-1|-|-
TGTGCCAGCAGTTTCGGGAGTGAGCAGTTCTTC
CASSFGSEQFF
>TRBV7-3|TRBJ2-7|-|-
TGTGCCAGCAGTTTCAAGCTCGAGCAGTACTTC
CASSFKLEQYF
>TRBV5-1|TRBJ2-3|few|TRBD2
TGCGCCAGCAGCGACGGCTCACTAGCGGGAGTGGGGACAGATACGCAGTATTTT
CASSDGSLAGVGTDTQYF
>TRBV20-1|TRBJ2-7|-|-
TGCAGTGCTAGATCCTCTGGAGCGGGACAGGTGTATGGCGAGCAGTACTTC
CSARSSGAGQVYGEQYF
>TRBV7-3|TRBJ2-3|-|-
TGTGCCAGCAGCGTATCAGGACCAGACACAGATACGCAGTATTTT
CASSVSGPDTDTQYF
>TRBV7-3|TRBJ1-1|few|-
TGTGCCAGCAGCTTAACGTTTGTTTCAGGGACTGAAGCTTTCTTT
CASSLTFVSGTEAFF
>TRBV2|TRBJ1-1|many|TRBD1
TGTGCCAGTCAGACAGGGAAAGCTTTCTTT
CASQTGKAFF
>TRBV20-1|TRBJ2-7|-|-
TGCAGTGCTAGAGACCCCGGACTACCGAGTAGCTCCTACGAGCAGTACTTC
CSARDPGLPSSSYEQYF
>TRBV20-1|TRBJ2-7|-|-
TGCAGTGCTAGGTATTTAGCGACCGCAAACTCCTACGAGCAGTACTTC
CSARYLATANSYEQYF
>TRBV12-3/TRBV12-4|TRBJ1-1|-|-
TGTGCCAGCAGAACCAGGACACCGCGTGCTTTCTTT
CASRTRTPRAFF
>TRBV7-9|TRBJ1-2|-|-
TGTGCCAGCAGCTTTGATCCCCGATATGGCTACACCTTC
CASSFDPRYGYTF
>TRBV7-4|TRBJ2-2|-|TRBD1
TGTGCCAGCAGCTCCAGGGGGCAATTGAACACCGGGGAGCTGTTTTTT
CASSSRGQLNTGELFF
>TRBV7-8|TRBJ1-2|-|-
TGTGCCAGCAGCGCGAGCCGCAACGAGGGGGGCTACACCTTC
CASSASRNEGGYTF
>TRBV13|TRBJ2-7|-|TRBD2
TGTGCCAGCAGCTCCGCACTGACTAGCGGGGGGCCTCGCTACGAGCAGTACTTC
CASSSALTSGGPRYEQYF
>TRBV28|TRBJ1-6|-|-
TGTGCCAGCAGTTTAGAAGGGTCCTCCTATAATTCACCCCTCCACTTT
CASSLEGSSYNSPLHF
>TRBV28|TRBJ1-5|-|TRBD1
TGTGCCAGCAAAGTGGGACAGCTAAATAGCAATCAGCCCCAGCATTTT
CASKVGQLNSNQPQHF
>TRBV7-2|TRBJ2-1|-|TRBD2
TGTGCCAGCAGCTCAAACCTAGCGGGAGGGCGGTTCTCCTACAATGAGCAGTTCTTC
CASSSNLAGGRFSYNEQFF
>TRBV28|TRBJ2-7|few|-
TGTGCCAGCACCGCTCGGAGGGATCGCCACGGGGAGCAGTACTTC
CASTARRDRHGEQYF